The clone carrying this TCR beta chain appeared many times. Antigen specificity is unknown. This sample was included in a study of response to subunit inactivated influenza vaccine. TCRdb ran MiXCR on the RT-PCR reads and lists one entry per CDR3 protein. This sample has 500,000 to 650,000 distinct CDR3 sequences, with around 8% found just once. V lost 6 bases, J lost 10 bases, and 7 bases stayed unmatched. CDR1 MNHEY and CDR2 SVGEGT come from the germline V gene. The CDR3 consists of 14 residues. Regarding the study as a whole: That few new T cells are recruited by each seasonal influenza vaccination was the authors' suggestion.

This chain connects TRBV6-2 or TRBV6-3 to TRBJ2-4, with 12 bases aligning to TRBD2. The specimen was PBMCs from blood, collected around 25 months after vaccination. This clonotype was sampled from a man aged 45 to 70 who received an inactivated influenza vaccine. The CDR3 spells CASRDTSGRIIQYF. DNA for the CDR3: TGTGCCAGCAGGGACACTAGCGGGAGGATTATTCAGTACTTC.